Below are 12 T cell receptor beta chains sequenced from a single sample in a study of T cell changes during pregnancy in multiple sclerosis. Generated by immunoSEQ multiplex PCR, the TCRdb table keeps only in-frame clones and is missing some. The repertoire holds about 39,000 clones, with roughly 93% as singletons. This specimen was CD4+ T cells from peripheral blood mononuclear cells, taken after pregnancy. The receptor source for this set is a female donor with multiple sclerosis, enrolled in a pregnancy study.

This clone appeared a few times. The chain carries TRBV6-4 and TRBJ1-2; no clear D. This CDR3 contains 11 residues. Trimming stripped 4 bases from V and 8 bases from J, with 8 bases between. Germline V gives CDR1 MRHNA, CDR2 SNTAGT. The DNA for the CDR3 is TGTGCCAGCAGTGCCGGGTTAGGCTACACCTTC. This sequence encodes CASSAGLGYTF.

The chain employs TRBV5-5 and TRBJ1-2; D gene uncertain. Trimming cost V 0 bases and J 6 bases, with 15 bases left between them. The CDR3 sequence is 15 residues long. CDR1 and CDR2 (germline): SGHKS, YYEKEE (reference sequence). In DNA, the CDR3 is TGTGCCAGCAGCTTGGGGGCCAGGCGAACGGATGGCTACACCTTC. As protein: CASSLGARRTDGYTF.

This clone has just one count. V and J are TRBV7-9 and TRBJ2-2; D perhaps matches TRBD1 (5 bases). V shed 5 bases and J shed 6 bases, with 16 bases lying between them. The CDR3 runs to 15 residues. Germline lookup yields CDR1 SEHNR and CDR2 FQNEAQ (reference sequence). The CDR3 nucleotides are TGTGCCAGCAGCCTCTTCTCAGGGATCGCCGGGGAGCTGTTTTTT. It translates to CASSLFSGIAGELFF.

The genes are TRBV18 and TRBJ2-2; 7 bases match TRBD1. This CDR3 comprises 15 residues. J was trimmed by 1 base and V by 5 bases; bases with no gene match: 4. Looked up from germline, CDR1 is KGHSH and CDR2 is LQKENI. CDR3 sequence (DNA): TGTGCCAGCTCATCAAGACAGGGGAACACCGGGGAGCTGTTTTTT. Translated: CASSSRQGNTGELFF. The full variable domain, with the rest looked up from reference TRBV18 and TRBJ2-2, is NAGVMQNPRHLVRRRGQEARLRCSPMKGHSHVYWYRQLPEEGLKFMVYLQKENIIDESGMPKERFSAEFPKEGPSILRIQQVVRGDSAAYFCASSSRQGNTGELFFGEGSRLTVL.

The V gene is TRBV9, the J gene TRBJ2-5; 9 positions match TRBD1. V trimming: 0 bases; J trimming: 5 bases; junction bases outside the gene matches: 8. Germline V gene data show CDR1 as SGDLS and CDR2 as YYNGEE. The CDR3 is made up of 16 amino acids. The DNA for the CDR3 is TGTGCCAGCAGCGTAGCTGGGACAGGGAGGGTGGAGACCCAGTACTTC. Amino acid sequence: CASSVAGTGRVETQYF.

The chain links TRBV7-6 to TRBJ2-1, with no clear D. The V gene's germline CDR1 is SGHVS and CDR2 FNYEAQ. Deletions cut 1 base from V and 0 bases from J, with 4 bases between. The CDR3 consists of 14 residues. The CDR3 loop reads CASSLDGSYNEQFF. In DNA form, the CDR3 reads TGTGCCAGCAGCTTAGACGGCTCCTACAATGAGCAGTTCTTC.

The chain has TRBV7-3 and TRBJ2-6, with 10 positions matching TRBD1. Trimming cost V 5 bases and J 0 bases; bases outside gene matches: 7. CDR1 is SGHTA, CDR2 FQGTGA, per germline. The CDR3 length is 18 residues. The CDR3 spells CASSRGQGQISGANVLTF. The CDR3 region has the DNA TGTGCCAGCAGCCGGGGACAGGGGCAAATCTCTGGGGCCAACGTCCTGACTTTC.

J is TRBJ2-1 and V is TRBV9; weak D call: TRBD2 (5 bases). Trimming took off 4 bases at V and 10 bases at J, with 30 bases between the two ends. Germline CDR1 and CDR2: SGDLS and YYNGEE. This CDR3 has 18 residues. The CDR3 DNA reads as TGTGCCAGCAGCATCAGTAGGCAGACGGGGATTCACGAAGGGGAGCAGTTCTTC. Translated, it gives CASSISRQTGIHEGEQFF.

The chain links TRBV5-1 to TRBJ2-1; 7 bases are a match to TRBD1. The V gene end was trimmed by 5 bases and the J gene end by 5 bases; junction bases not matched to a gene: 7. CDR3 length: 14 amino acids. Germline V gene lookup returns CDR1 SGHRS and CDR2 YFSETQ. This CDR3 is CASRGTAVNNEQFF. In DNA form, the CDR3 reads TGCGCCAGCAGGGGGACAGCTGTTAACAATGAGCAGTTCTTC.

The chain links TRBV18 to TRBJ1-2; TRBD1 is a possible D gene (6 bases). Germline V gene lookup returns CDR1 KGHSH and CDR2 LQKENI. Between the trimmed V and J ends, which lost 2 bases and 0 bases, there was a span of 13 bases. The CDR3 loop spans 16 amino acids. CDR3 nucleotides: TGTGCCAGCTCACCATTCGGTCAGGGGTCTAACTATGGCTACACCTTC. Protein product: CASSPFGQGSNYGYTF.

V gene TRBV5-4 combines with J gene TRBJ2-1; 7 positions agree with TRBD1. Germline assignment: CDR1 SGHNT and CDR2 YYREEE (reference sequence). CDR3 length: 15 residues. V gave up 5 bases and J gave up 4 bases; unmatched junction bases: 9. CDR3 in amino acids: CASRLGTAGYNEQFF. The CDR3 DNA reads as TGTGCCAGCAGGCTCGGGACAGCTGGTTACAATGAGCAGTTCTTC.

V gene TRBV28 combines with J gene TRBJ2-7; 14 bases map to TRBD2. The CDR3 covers 15 residues. J was trimmed by 4 bases and V by 3 bases; bases with no gene match: 2. From germline, CDR1 is MDHEN and CDR2 SYDVKM. CDR3 protein: CASSLGLAGEYEQYF. Written as DNA, the CDR3 is TGTGCCAGCAGTTTGGGACTAGCGGGGGAATACGAGCAGTACTTC.